The 8 T cell receptor beta chains below all came from one sample that was sequenced in a study of T cell responses to AZD1222 COVID-19 vaccine. The data were produced by immunoSEQ multiplex PCR, yet TCRdb's version contains in-frame clones alone and is incomplete. Here the sample spans approximately 180,000 clones, more than 80% being singletons. The sample consisted of peripheral blood, taken on day 0 of AZD1222 vaccination. Receptor source: an adult in good health.

This clone was seen just once. This chain links TRBV5-1 with TRBJ2-2; TRBD1 matches at 8 bases. The junction had 3 bases not matched to a gene; V was cut back by 7 bases and J by 4 bases. CDR3 length equals 13 residues. CDR1 and CDR2 (germline): SGHRS, YFSETQ. In nucleotides, the CDR3 is TGCGCCAGCTTTACAGGGGGCACCGGGGAGCTGTTTTTT. Translation gives CASFTGGTGELFF.

This chain connects TRBV10-2 to TRBJ2-7; D could derive from TRBD1 or TRBD2 (6 bases each). Germline loops: CDR1 WSHSY, CDR2 SAAADI. Between the trimmed V and J ends, which lost 5 bases and 4 bases, there was a span of 15 bases. The CDR3 length is 14 residues. The CDR3, as DNA: TGCGCCAGCAGTAATGGGGGCGGGGAATACGAGCAGTACTTC. It encodes CASSNGGGEYEQYF.

The CDR3 nucleotides read TGCAGCGTGCCGGGGCCAGGGAAGGGAGGGACTGAAGCTTTCTTT. Translation gives CSVPGPGKGGTEAFF. This chain links TRBV29-1 with TRBJ1-1, with TRBD1 as a possible D gene (5 bases). V was shortened by 6 bases and J by 5 bases, with 22 bases between the two germline ends. The germline V gene encodes CDR1 SQVTM and CDR2 ANQGSEA. CDR3 size: 15 residues.

This clone was found once. This chain links TRBV5-1 with TRBJ2-7; D gene ambiguous. The CDR3 is 12 residues long. V lost 4 bases and J 3 bases, leaving 8 bases between the germline ends. CDR1 and CDR2 from the germline V gene are SGHRS and YFSETQ. The DNA for the CDR3 is TGCGCCAGCAGCCCGTCGTACTACGAGCAGTACTTC. Its translation is CASSPSYYEQYF.

The V call is TRBV3-1 (or the pseudogene TRBV3-2), the J call TRBJ1-4; a weak D match, TRBD1 (5 bases). Germline assignment: CDR1 LGHDT and CDR2 YNNKEL (reference sequence). This CDR3 spans 16 amino acids. V lost 2 bases and J lost 4, with 14 bases in between. CDR3 bases: TGTGCCAGCAGCCAACTTCTGGCAGGGCTTAATGAAAAACTGTTTTTT. It yields the protein CASSQLLAGLNEKLFF.

The chain joins TRBV4-2 to TRBJ2-1; TRBD2 matches 8 bases. The CDR3 extends over 15 amino acids. Germline values: CDR1 LGHNA, CDR2 YNFKEQ. The V segment lost 4 bases and the J segment 4 bases; nucleotides outside the gene matches: 6. CDR3 nucleotide sequence: TGTGCCAGCAGCCCAAATAGCGGGGCGTACAATGAGCAGTTCTTC. It specifies CASSPNSGAYNEQFF.

This clone was seen only once. The gene calls are TRBV6-5 and TRBJ1-4; 7 nucleotides line up with TRBD1. Unmatched junction bases numbered 7, after V lost 7 bases and J lost 5 bases. The CDR3 is 14 amino acids. CDR1 and CDR2 from the germline V gene are MNHEY and SVGAGI. CDR3 amino acids: CASNRGGVNEKLFF. Written as DNA, the CDR3 is TGTGCCAGCAACAGGGGCGGAGTAAATGAAAAACTGTTTTTT.

This rearrangement joins TRBV28 to TRBJ2-7; 9 nucleotides match TRBD1. The CDR3 has 14 residues. J gave up 7 bases and V 7 bases, and 11 bases lay outside the gene matches. Germline values: CDR1 MDHEN, CDR2 SYDVKM. CDR3 sequence (DNA): TGTGCCAGCACGGGCCGGGACAGGGTTTCGGAGCAGTACTTC. It yields the protein CASTGRDRVSEQYF.